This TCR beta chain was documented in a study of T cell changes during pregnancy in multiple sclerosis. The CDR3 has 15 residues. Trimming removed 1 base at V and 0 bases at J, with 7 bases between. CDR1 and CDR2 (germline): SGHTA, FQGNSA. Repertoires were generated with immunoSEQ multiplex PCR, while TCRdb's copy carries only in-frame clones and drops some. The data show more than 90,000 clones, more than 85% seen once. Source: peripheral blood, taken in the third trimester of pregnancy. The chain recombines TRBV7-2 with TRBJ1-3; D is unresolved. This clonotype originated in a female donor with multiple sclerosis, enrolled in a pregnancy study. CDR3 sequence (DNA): TGTGCCAGCAGCTTAGTTCCGGGCTCTGGAAACACCATATATTTT. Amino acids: CASSLVPGSGNTIYF. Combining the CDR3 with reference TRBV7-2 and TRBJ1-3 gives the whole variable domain GAGVSQSPSNKVTEKGKDVELRCDPISGHTALYWYRQSLGQGLEFLIYFQGNSAPDKSGLPSDRFSAERTGGSVSTLTIQRTQQEDSAVYLCASSLVPGSGNTIYFGEGSWLTVV.